This note documents a single T cell receptor (beta chain) sequence. The antigen remains unidentified. A read error may account for a junction end that differs from germline. This sample is part of a study of tumor and adjacent non-tumor tissue in lung cancer. Across the whole study: Each sample yielded roughly 4.2 million productive TCRbeta reads on average.

The germline gives CDR1 SGHDT, CDR2 YYEEEE. CDR3 length: 15 amino acids. Study results and limitations: Tumor tissue had significantly higher TCR diversity than normal lung. Tumor repertoires had a smaller top 100 clone share than normal lung.

RNA was extracted from bulk tissue without any cell sorting. Between August and November 2014, newly diagnosed, chemotherapy-naive lung cancer patients underwent thoracic surgery in China. Three rounds of nested PCR, following a modified ARM-PCR protocol, produced the TCRbeta library. TCRdb fed the multiplex PCR reads into MiXCR, producing one record per CDR3 protein. The data hold 100,000 to 150,000 distinct CDR3 sequences, with 66% observed a single time. The V call is TRBV5-6, the J call TRBJ1-1, with D possibly TRBD1 on 5 matching bases. The source of this sequence is a man aged 30 to 45 with non-small cell lung cancer. Specimen: lung tumor tissue. The CDR3, as DNA: TGTGCCAGCACCTTGCCAAGGGGAGCTGGCACTGGAGCTTTCTTT. Amino acids: CASTLPRGAGTGAFF.